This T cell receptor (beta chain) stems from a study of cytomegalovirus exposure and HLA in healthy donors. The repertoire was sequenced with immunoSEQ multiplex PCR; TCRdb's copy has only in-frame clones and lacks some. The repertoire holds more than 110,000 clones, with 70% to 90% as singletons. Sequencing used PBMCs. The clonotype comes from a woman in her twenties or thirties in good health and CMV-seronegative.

The CDR3 DNA reads TGCGCCAGCAGCGGCACAGGGATGGAGGACTATGGCTACACCTTC. It specifies CASSGTGMEDYGYTF. The rearrangement uses TRBV5-1 and TRBJ1-2, with a possible D match to TRBD1 (6 bases). The germline V and J ends were trimmed by 4 bases and 3 bases, with 16 bases remaining between them. Per germline, CDR1 SGHRS and CDR2 YFSETQ. The CDR3 has 15 amino acids.